This T cell receptor (beta chain) was sequenced in a study of early T cells in non-severe SARS-CoV-2 infection. Study-wide findings and caveats: Database matching using VDJdb favored anti-spike CD8 responses, with private and CD4 specificities left missing.

Concerning this clonotype itself: No antigen is known for it.

In the library, individual cDNA molecules carried attached unique molecular identifiers. One entry per CDR3 protein, called by TCRdb with MiXCR from the 5' RACE reads. The repertoire holds some 66,000 distinct CDR3 sequences, with about 13% as singletons. The germline gives CDR1 MNHNS, CDR2 SASEGT. There are 14 residues in the CDR3. Deletions cut 4 bases from V and 2 bases from J, with 12 bases between. The sequenced sample was whole blood. This chain links TRBV6-1 with TRBJ2-7; D may be TRBD2 (6 bases). The TCR comes from an adult who was a healthcare worker with PCR-confirmed SARS-CoV-2 infection or an uninfected control (not recorded which). CDR3 in DNA: TGTGCCAGCAGTGCCGGGACTGGAGCCTACGAGCAGTACTTC. Translation: CASSAGTGAYEQYF.